This TCR beta chain emerged from a study of T cells in Graves' hyperthyroidism and ophthalmopathy. This clonotype was seen at least ten times. TCR beta CDR3 regions were amplified from RNA. The TCR CDR3 was amplified in a first-round RT-PCR using the HTBI primer set. MiXCR, applied by TCRdb to the multiplex PCR reads, yields one record per CDR3 protein. This table holds hundreds of thousands of distinct CDR3 sequences, approximately 14% found once. Trimming took off 10 bases at V and 3 bases at J, with 13 bases between the two ends. In germline, CDR1 is MDHEN, CDR2 SYDVKM. The length of the CDR3 is 13 residues.

Sequenced material: blood. This TCR was sampled from a woman in her late teens or twenties with Graves' hyperthyroidism. The chain recombines TRBV28 with TRBJ2-1, with D possibly being TRBD1 (6 bases). In DNA form, the CDR3 reads TGTGCCACCGCTTGGACAGTCTACAATGAGCAGTTCTTC. Residues: CATAWTVYNEQFF.